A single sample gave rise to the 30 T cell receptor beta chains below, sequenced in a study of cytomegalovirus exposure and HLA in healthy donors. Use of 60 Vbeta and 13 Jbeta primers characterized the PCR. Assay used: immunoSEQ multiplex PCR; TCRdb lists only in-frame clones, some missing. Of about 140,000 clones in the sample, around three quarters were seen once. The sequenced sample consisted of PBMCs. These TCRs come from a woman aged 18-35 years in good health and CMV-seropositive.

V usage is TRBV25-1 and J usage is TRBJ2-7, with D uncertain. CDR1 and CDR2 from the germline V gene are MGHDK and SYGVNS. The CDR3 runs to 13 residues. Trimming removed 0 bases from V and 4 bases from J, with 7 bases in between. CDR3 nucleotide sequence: TGTGCCAGCAGTGAATACCGCAGTTACGAGCAGTACTTC. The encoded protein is CASSEYRSYEQYF.

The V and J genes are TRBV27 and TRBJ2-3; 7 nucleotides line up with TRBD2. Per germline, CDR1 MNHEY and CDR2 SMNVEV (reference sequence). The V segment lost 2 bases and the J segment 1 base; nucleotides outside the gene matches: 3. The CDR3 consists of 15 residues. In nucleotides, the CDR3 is TGTGCCAGCAGTTTAGTTGCGGGGGGCACAGATACGCAGTATTTT. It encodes CASSLVAGGTDTQYF.

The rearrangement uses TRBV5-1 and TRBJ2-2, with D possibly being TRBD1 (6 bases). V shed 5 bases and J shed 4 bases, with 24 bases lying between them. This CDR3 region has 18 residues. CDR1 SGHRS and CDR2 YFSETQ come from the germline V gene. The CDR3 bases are TGCGCCAGCAGAAGACTCTGGGACGACAGGAAAGTCACCGGGGAGCTGTTTTTT. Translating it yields CASRRLWDDRKVTGELFF.

Here the CDR3 DNA reads TGTGCCAGCAGTGAGGACAAGGAGGGTTCACCCCTCCACTTT. This translates into CASSEDKEGSPLHF. V and J are TRBV6-4 and TRBJ1-6, with D possibly TRBD1 on 5 matching bases. The CDR3 loop spans 14 amino acids. Deletions cut 3 bases from V and 9 bases from J, with 12 bases between. CDR1 and CDR2 from the germline V gene are MRHNA and SNTAGT.

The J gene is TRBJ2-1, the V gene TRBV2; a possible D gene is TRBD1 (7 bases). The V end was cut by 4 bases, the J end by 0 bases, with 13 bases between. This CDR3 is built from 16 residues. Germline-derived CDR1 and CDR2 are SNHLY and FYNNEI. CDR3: CASSAGGTYSYNEQFF. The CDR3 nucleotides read TGTGCCAGCAGTGCAGGGGGGACATACTCCTACAATGAGCAGTTCTTC.

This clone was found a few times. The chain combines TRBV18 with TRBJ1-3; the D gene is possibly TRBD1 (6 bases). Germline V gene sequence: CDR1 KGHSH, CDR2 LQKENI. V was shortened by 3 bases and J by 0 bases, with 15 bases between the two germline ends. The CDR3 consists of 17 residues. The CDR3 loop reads CASSPRTTGSSGNTIYF. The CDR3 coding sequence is TGTGCCAGCTCACCTCGAACTACAGGGTCCTCTGGAAACACCATATATTTT.

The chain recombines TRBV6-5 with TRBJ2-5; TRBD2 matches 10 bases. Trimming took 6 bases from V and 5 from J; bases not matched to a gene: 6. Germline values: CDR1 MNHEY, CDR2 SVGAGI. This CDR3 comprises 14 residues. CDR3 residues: CASREAGGLETQYF. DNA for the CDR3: TGTGCCAGCAGAGAAGCGGGGGGGCTGGAGACCCAGTACTTC.

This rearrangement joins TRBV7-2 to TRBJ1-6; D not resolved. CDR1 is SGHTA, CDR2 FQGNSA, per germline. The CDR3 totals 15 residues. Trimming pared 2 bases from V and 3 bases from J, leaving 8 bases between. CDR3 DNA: TGTGCCAGCAGCTTATCGACGGGCTATAATTCACCCCTCCACTTT. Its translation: CASSLSTGYNSPLHF.

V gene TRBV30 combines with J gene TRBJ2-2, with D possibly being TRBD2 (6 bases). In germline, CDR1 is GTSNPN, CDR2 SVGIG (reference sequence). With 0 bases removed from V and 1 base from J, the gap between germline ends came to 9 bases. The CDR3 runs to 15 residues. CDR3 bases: TGTGCCTGGAGTGTACTAGCTGAGAACACCGGGGAGCTGTTTTTT. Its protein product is CAWSVLAENTGELFF.

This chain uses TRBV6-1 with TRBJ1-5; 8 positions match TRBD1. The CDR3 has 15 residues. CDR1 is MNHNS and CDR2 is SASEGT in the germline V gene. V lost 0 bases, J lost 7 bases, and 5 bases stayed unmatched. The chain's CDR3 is CASSEASGGGQPQHF. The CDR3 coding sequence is TGTGCCAGCAGTGAAGCATCAGGGGGCGGGCAGCCCCAGCATTTT.

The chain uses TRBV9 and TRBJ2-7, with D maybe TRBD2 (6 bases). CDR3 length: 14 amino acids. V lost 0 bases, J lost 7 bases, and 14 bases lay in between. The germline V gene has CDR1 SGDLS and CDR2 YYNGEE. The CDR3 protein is CASSVGISGREQYF. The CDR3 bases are TGTGCCAGCAGCGTAGGCATCTCAGGGAGGGAGCAGTACTTC.

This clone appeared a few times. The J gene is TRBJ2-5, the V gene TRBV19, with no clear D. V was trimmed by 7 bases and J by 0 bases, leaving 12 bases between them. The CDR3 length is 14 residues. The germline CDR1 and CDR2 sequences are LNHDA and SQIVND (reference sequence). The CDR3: CASIPRMYQETQYF. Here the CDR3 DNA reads TGTGCCAGTATCCCGAGGATGTACCAAGAGACCCAGTACTTC.

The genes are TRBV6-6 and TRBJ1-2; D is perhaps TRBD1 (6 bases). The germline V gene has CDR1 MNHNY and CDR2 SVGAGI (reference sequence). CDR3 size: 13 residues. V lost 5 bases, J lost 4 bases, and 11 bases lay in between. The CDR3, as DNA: TGTGCCAGCAGTCCACAGGGCCTCTATGGCTACACCTTC. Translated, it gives CASSPQGLYGYTF.

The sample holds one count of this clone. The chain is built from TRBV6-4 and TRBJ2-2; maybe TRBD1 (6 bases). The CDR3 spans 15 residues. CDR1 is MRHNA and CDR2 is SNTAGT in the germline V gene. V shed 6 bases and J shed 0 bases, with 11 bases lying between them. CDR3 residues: CASSRDTANTGELFF. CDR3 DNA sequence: TGTGCCAGCAGCCGGGACACCGCGAACACCGGGGAGCTGTTTTTT.

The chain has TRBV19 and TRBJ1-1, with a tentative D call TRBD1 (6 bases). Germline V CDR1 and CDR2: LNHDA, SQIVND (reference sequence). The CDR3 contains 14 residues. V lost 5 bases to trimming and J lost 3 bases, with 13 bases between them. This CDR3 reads CASSVQGIDTEAFF. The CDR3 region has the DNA TGTGCCAGTAGTGTACAGGGTATCGACACTGAAGCTTTCTTT. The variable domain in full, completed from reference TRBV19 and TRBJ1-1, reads DGGITQSPKYLFRKEGQNVTLSCEQNLNHDAMYWYRQDPGQGLRLIYYSQIVNDFQKGDIAEGYSVSREKKESFPLTVTSAQKNPTAFYLCASSVQGIDTEAFFGQGTRLTVV.

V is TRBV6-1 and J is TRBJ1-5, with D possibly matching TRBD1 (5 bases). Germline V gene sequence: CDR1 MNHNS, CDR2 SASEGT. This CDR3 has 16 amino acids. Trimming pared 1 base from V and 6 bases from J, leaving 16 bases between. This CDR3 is CASSEGVTVVSQPQHF. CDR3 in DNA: TGTGCCAGCAGTGAAGGTGTGACAGTTGTGAGTCAGCCCCAGCATTTT.

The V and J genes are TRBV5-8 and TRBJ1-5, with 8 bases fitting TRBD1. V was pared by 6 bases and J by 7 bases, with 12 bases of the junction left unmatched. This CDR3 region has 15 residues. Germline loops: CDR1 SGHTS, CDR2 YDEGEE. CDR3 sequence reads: CASTWVTGVNQPQHF. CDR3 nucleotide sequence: TGTGCCAGCACCTGGGTGACAGGGGTGAACCAGCCCCAGCATTTT. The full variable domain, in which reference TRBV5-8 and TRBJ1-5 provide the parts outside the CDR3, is EAGVTQSPTHLIKTRGQQATLRCSPISGHTSVYWYQQALGLGLQFLLWYDEGEERNRGNFPPRFSGRQFPNYSSELNVNALELEDSALYLCASTWVTGVNQPQHFGDGTRLSIL.

The CDR3 nucleotides read TGCGCCAGCAGCCAAGTGGGCCGGGGGGAAGAGACCCAGTACTTC. Translation gives CASSQVGRGEETQYF. The chain employs TRBV4-1 and TRBJ2-5; 7 positions match TRBD2. With 1 base clipped from V and 3 bases from J, the junction kept 5 bases outside the gene matches. The CDR3 sequence is 15 residues long. CDR1 and CDR2 (germline): MGHRA, YSYEKL.

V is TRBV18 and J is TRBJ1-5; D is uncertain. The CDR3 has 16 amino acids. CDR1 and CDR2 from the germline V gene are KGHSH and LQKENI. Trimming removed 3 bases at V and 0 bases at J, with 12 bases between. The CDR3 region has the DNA TGTGCCAGCTCACCCTGGCAGGCTAATAGCAATCAGCCCCAGCATTTT. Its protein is CASSPWQANSNQPQHF.

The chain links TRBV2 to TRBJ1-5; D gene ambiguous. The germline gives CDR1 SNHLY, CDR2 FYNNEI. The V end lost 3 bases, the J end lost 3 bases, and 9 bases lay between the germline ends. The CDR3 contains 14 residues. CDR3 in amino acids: CASSDYSHNQPQHF. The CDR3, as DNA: TGTGCCAGCAGTGACTACAGCCACAATCAGCCCCAGCATTTT.

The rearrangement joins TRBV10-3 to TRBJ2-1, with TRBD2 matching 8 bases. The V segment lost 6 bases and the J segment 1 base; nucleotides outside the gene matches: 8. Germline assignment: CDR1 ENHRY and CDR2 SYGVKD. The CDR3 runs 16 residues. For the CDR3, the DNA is TGTGCCATCAGCTCCGGGGGGGCAGGATCCTACAATGAGCAGTTCTTC. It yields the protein CAISSGGAGSYNEQFF.

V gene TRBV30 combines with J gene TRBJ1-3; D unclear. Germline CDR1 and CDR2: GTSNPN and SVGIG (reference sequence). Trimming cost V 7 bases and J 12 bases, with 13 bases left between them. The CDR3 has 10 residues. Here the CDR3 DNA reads TGTGCCTACCGTAGTTCGCACATATATTTT. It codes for CAYRSSHIYF.

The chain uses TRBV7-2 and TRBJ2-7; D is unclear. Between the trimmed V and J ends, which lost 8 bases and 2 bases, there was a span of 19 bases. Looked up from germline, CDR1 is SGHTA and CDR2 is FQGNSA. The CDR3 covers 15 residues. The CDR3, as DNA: TGTGCCAGCGCTTGGAGCTTTACACCGACCTACGAGCAGTACTTC. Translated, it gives CASAWSFTPTYEQYF.

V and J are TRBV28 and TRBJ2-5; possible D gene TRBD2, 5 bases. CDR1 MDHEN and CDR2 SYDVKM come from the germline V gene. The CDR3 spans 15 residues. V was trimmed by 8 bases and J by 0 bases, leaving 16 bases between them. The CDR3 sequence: CASRRGIGYQETQYF. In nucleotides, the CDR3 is TGTGCCAGCCGACGGGGAATAGGGTACCAAGAGACCCAGTACTTC.

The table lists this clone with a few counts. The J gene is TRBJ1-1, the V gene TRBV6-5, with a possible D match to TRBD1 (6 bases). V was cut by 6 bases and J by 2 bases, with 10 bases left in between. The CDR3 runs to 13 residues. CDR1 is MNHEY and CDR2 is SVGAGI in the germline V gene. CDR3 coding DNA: TGTGCCAGCAGCCGGACAGAAAACACTGAAGCTTTCTTT. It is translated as CASSRTENTEAFF.

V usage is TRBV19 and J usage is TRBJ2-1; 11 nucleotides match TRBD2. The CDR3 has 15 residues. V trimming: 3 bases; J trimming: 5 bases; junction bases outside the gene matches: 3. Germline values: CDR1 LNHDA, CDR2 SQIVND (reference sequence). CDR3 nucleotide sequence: TGTGCCAGTAGTATTACTAGCGGGGGAAACAATGAGCAGTTCTTC. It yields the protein CASSITSGGNNEQFF.

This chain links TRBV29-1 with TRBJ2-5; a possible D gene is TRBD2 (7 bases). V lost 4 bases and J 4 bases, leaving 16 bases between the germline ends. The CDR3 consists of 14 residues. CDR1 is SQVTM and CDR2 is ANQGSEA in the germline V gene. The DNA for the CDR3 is TGCAGCGTTGTTGTGGGGGGGGCATCAGAGACCCAGTACTTC. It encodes CSVVVGGASETQYF.

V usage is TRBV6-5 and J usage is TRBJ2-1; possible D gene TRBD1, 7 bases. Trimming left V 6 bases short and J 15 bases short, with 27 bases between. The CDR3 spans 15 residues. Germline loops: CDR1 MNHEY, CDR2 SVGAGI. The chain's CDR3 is CASSWGDDRVRGLFF. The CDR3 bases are TGTGCCAGCAGCTGGGGGGACGACAGGGTTAGGGGCCTGTTCTTC.

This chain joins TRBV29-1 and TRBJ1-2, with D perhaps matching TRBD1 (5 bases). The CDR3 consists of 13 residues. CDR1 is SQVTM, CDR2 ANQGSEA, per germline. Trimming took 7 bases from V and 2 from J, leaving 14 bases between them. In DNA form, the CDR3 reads TGCAGCGACACCTTGGGGGGAAACTATGGCTACACCTTC. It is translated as CSDTLGGNYGYTF.

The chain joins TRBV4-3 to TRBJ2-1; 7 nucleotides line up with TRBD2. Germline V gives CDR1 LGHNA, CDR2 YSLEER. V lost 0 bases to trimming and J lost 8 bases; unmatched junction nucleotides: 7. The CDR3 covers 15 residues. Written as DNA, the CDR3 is TGCGCCAGCAGCCAAGAAGGGATTAGCGGGCATGAGCAGTTCTTC. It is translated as CASSQEGISGHEQFF.